Listed here are 14 T cell receptor beta chains from one sample, sequenced in a study of T cell responses to AZD1222 COVID-19 vaccine. The data were produced by immunoSEQ multiplex PCR, yet TCRdb's version contains in-frame clones alone and is incomplete. The sample contains about 86,000 clones, approximately 82% of which appear only once. This specimen was peripheral blood, taken on day 0 of AZD1222 vaccination. Receptors originate from an adult in good health.

The V and J genes are TRBV19 and TRBJ2-1, with D tentatively TRBD2 (6 bases). The V end lost 4 bases, the J end lost 8 bases, and 18 bases lay between the germline ends. The CDR3 totals 15 residues. CDR1 is LNHDA, CDR2 SQIVND, per germline (reference sequence). This CDR3 reads CASSSGGTLSDEQFF. The CDR3 coding sequence is TGTGCCAGTAGTAGTGGAGGGACCCTGAGCGATGAGCAGTTCTTC.

The rearrangement uses TRBV24-1 and TRBJ2-1, with 7 bases lining up with TRBD2. With V trimmed by 9 bases and J by 5 bases, 15 bases remained unmatched. Germline assignment: CDR1 KGHDR and CDR2 SFDVKD. This CDR3 region has 16 residues. CDR3 bases: TGTGCCACCCCCGGCCGGCGGGAGATCTCTGACAATGAGCAGTTCTTC. Protein sequence: CATPGRREISDNEQFF.

This clone appeared a single time. The chain recombines TRBV19 with TRBJ1-5; 9 nucleotides match TRBD1. CDR1 is LNHDA and CDR2 is SQIVND in the germline V gene (reference sequence). There are 14 residues in the CDR3. Trimming at V came to 4 bases and at J to 4 bases, leaving 2 bases not matched to a gene. The CDR3 loop reads CASSRGQGNQPQHF. CDR3 coding DNA: TGTGCCAGTAGTAGGGGACAGGGAAATCAGCCCCAGCATTTT.

The chain has TRBV7-9 and TRBJ2-1; D gene ambiguous. The CDR3 contains 16 residues. Trimming stripped 4 bases from V and 0 bases from J, with 13 bases between. The V gene's germline CDR1 is SEHNR and CDR2 FQNEAQ (reference sequence). CDR3 protein: CASSSFRQSSYNEQFF. CDR3 bases: TGTGCCAGCAGCTCTTTCCGGCAGAGCTCCTACAATGAGCAGTTCTTC.

The rearrangement links TRBV10-3 to TRBJ1-1, with 8 nucleotides matching TRBD1. Losses at the gene ends were 10 bases for V and 0 bases for J; bases not matched to a gene: 7. The CDR3 spans 14 residues. Germline V gives CDR1 ENHRY, CDR2 SYGVKD. The CDR3 region is CASDRGRMNTEAFF. DNA for the CDR3: TGTGCCAGCGACAGGGGACGAATGAACACTGAAGCTTTCTTT.

The chain has TRBV13 and TRBJ2-3; TRBD2 agrees at 9 bases. V dropped 4 bases and J dropped 4; count of bases not matched to a gene: 12. This CDR3 has 17 amino acids. The germline gives CDR1 PRHDT, CDR2 FYEKMQ (reference sequence). CDR3 sequence: CASSSSTALAGPDTQYF. CDR3 DNA: TGTGCCAGCAGCTCATCCACGGCACTAGCGGGCCCAGATACGCAGTATTTT.

In DNA form, the CDR3 reads TGTGCCAGCAGTTCAATTACTTCAACTAATGAAAAACTGTTTTTT. Translated: CASSSITSTNEKLFF. The chain is built from TRBV28 and TRBJ1-4; D gene uncertain. V lost 4 bases and J 0 bases, leaving 9 bases between the germline ends. Germline V lookup: CDR1 MDHEN, CDR2 SYDVKM. The CDR3 length is 15 residues.

The J gene is TRBJ2-7, the V gene TRBV23-1; 12 bases line up with TRBD2. TRBV23-1 is an ORF, with its function uncertain. After removal of 3 bases from V and 6 bases from J, the junction contained 6 bases not matched to a gene. The CDR3 is made up of 15 amino acids. CDR3 DNA: TGCGCCAGCAGTCACCCGACTAGCGGGAGTGCCGAGCAGTACTTC. This gives the protein CASSHPTSGSAEQYF.

In DNA, the CDR3 is TGTGCCACCAGTGATCAGGGCGGACATCCGCCCCACTATGGCTACACCTTC. This encodes CATSDQGGHPPHYGYTF. The chain employs TRBV24-1 and TRBJ1-2, with D tentatively TRBD1 (5 bases). The V end lost 3 bases, the J end lost 3 bases, and 19 bases lay between the germline ends. In germline, CDR1 is KGHDR, CDR2 SFDVKD. The CDR3 contains 17 residues.

A single count supports this clone. This chain links TRBV19 with TRBJ1-1, with D possibly TRBD1 on 5 matching bases. Germline assignment: CDR1 LNHDA and CDR2 SQIVND (reference sequence). The V and J ends lost 4 bases and 6 bases respectively, with 12 bases between them. CDR3 size: 13 residues. This chain's CDR3 is CASSTTVTAEAFF. CDR3 nucleotide sequence: TGTGCCAGTAGTACGACAGTTACGGCTGAAGCTTTCTTT.

This chain's CDR3 is CASSLPPSGAGTEAFF. CDR3 sequence (DNA): TGTGCCAGCAGCTTACCCCCCTCGGGGGCAGGGACTGAAGCTTTCTTT. This chain uses TRBV7-9 with TRBJ1-1, with D possibly matching TRBD1 (6 bases). Trimming took off 2 bases at V and 5 bases at J, with 18 bases between the two ends. Germline CDR1 and CDR2: SEHNR and FQNEAQ (reference sequence). This CDR3 has 16 amino acids.

This clone was detected only a few times. The chain links TRBV7-2 to TRBJ1-5; 8 nucleotides match TRBD1. Trimming at V came to 3 bases and at J to 9 bases, leaving 10 bases not matched to a gene. In germline, CDR1 is SGHTA, CDR2 FQGNSA. This CDR3 spans 15 amino acids. CDR3 loop: CASSFPDRGIVPQHF. DNA for the CDR3: TGTGCCAGCAGCTTTCCCGACAGGGGTATTGTGCCCCAGCATTTT.

The chain has TRBV14 and TRBJ1-5; no firm D call. The germline gives CDR1 SGHDN, CDR2 FVKESK. Trimming stripped 0 bases from V and 2 bases from J, with 17 bases between. This CDR3 spans 18 amino acids. CDR3 sequence: CASSQEDYGRGCNQPQHF. The CDR3 region has the DNA TGTGCCAGCAGCCAAGAGGATTACGGGCGGGGATGCAATCAGCCCCAGCATTTT.

The V and J genes are TRBV18 and TRBJ1-4; 7 bases agree with TRBD1. From germline, CDR1 is KGHSH and CDR2 LQKENI. The trim removed 3 bases at V and 8 bases at J, leaving 6 bases unmatched. The CDR3 contains 14 residues. CDR3: CASSPRQGGEKLFF. CDR3 sequence (DNA): TGTGCCAGCTCACCTAGACAGGGAGGCGAAAAACTGTTTTTT.